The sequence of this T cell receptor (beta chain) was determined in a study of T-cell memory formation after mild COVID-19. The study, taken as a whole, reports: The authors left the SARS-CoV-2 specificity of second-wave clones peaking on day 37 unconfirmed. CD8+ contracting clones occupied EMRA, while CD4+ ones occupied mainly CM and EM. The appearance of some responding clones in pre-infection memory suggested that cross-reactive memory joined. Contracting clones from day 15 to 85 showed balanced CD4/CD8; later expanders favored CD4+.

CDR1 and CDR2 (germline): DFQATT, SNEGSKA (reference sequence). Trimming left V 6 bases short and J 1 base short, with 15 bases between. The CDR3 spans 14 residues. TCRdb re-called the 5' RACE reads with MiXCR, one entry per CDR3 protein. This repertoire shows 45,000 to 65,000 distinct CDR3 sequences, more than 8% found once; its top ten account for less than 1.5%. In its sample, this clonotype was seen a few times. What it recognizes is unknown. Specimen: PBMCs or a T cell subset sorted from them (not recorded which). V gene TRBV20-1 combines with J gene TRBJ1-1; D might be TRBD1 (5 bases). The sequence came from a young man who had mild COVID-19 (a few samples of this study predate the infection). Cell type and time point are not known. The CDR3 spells CSAPRRGRNTEAFF. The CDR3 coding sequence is TGCAGTGCCCCCCGGAGGGGCAGGAACACTGAAGCTTTCTTT.